This TCR beta chain was sequenced in a study of blood T cell repertoires in COVID-19. The protocol was immunoSEQ multiplex PCR, while the TCRdb copy is restricted to in-frame clones and leaves out a portion. The sample consists of roughly 250,000 clones, roughly 84% of them appearing once. V lost 1 base, J lost 11 bases, and 16 bases lay in between. CDR3 size: 14 residues. Per the germline V gene, CDR1 is MNHNY and CDR2 is SVGAGI (reference sequence). This clonotype was obtained from a man between 50 and 59 years old with active or convalescent COVID-19. The rearrangement joins TRBV6-6 to TRBJ2-3, with D maybe TRBD1 (6 bases). The sample taken for sequencing was peripheral blood. The CDR3 sequence is CASSYYQNREEQYF. DNA of the CDR3: TGTGCCAGCAGTTACTACCAAAACAGGGAAGAGCAGTATTTT.